One sample yielded the 2 T cell receptor beta chains listed below, sequenced in a study of cytomegalovirus exposure and HLA in healthy donors. In the PCR, 60 Vbeta and 13 Jbeta primers were used. Method: immunoSEQ multiplex PCR; TCRdb's copy keeps in-frame clones and lacks some. The sample holds about 130,000 clones, about two thirds seen once. The sequencing input was PBMCs. These receptors were collected from a human donor in good health.

To note about this clone: Other DNA sequences of this sample code for an identical CDR3. The gene calls are TRBV15 and TRBJ1-5, with 8 positions matching TRBD1. The CDR3 has 18 residues. In germline, CDR1 is LNHNV, CDR2 YYDKDF (reference sequence). The V segment lost 1 base and the J segment 0 bases; nucleotides outside the gene matches: 8. The CDR3 coding sequence is TGTGCCACCAGCAGAGCAACAGGGGGTAGTTTTAGCAATCAGCCCCAGCATTTT. Its protein product is CATSRATGGSFSNQPQHF. Combining the CDR3 with reference TRBV15 and TRBJ1-5 gives the whole variable domain DAMVIQNPRYQVTQFGKPVTLSCSQTLNHNVMYWYQQKSSQAPKLLFHYYDKDFNNEADTPDNFQSRRPNTSFCFLDIRSPGLGDTAMYLCATSRATGGSFSNQPQHFGDGTRLSIL.

This chain connects TRBV2 to TRBJ2-7; D gene ambiguous. Germline assignment: CDR1 SNHLY and CDR2 FYNNEI. The V gene lost 2 bases and the J gene lost 5 bases, with 10 bases spanning the gap. CDR3 length: 13 residues. CDR3 amino acids: CASSEYASDEQYF. CDR3 nucleotides: TGTGCCAGCAGTGAATATGCCTCGGACGAGCAGTACTTC.